The 25 T cell receptor beta chains in this list originate from one sample, sequenced in a study of regulatory T cells in long-lasting Graves disease listed by TCRdb under 2021. Interpreted using the paper, the time point label stands for: persistent/refractory GD, antithyroid drugs over 5 years with positive TRAb. For both TCR sequencing and RNA sequencing, RNA was extracted from PBMCs in TRIzol. The library relied on multiplex PCR. Sequencer: Illumina HiSeq 4000. iRepertoire HTBI primers and Arm-PCR amplification of CDR3 regions were used to construct TCR beta libraries. In TCRdb, the public reads were trimmed at Q25 with fastp and aligned with MiXCR, with productive beta chains retained. Every CDR3 protein is listed once, alongside the most common genes and DNA of its rows. The sample table shows 400,000 or so distinct CDR3 sequences, and less than 25% are seen once. Jointly, the top ten make up around 20% of the sample.

The sample was peripheral blood mononuclear cells (PBMCs), taken when the disease was refractory, from a patient treated with antithyroid drugs. The receptor source for this set is a female donor with Graves disease.

This clonotype was detected a few times. The gene calls are TRBV6-5 and TRBJ2-2; D gene unclear. Per the germline V gene, CDR1 is MNHEY and CDR2 is SVGAGI. V dropped 0 bases and J dropped 6 bases, with 20 bases sitting between them. The CDR3 sequence is 18 residues long. The DNA of the CDR3 is TGTGCCAGCAGTTACTCGAGATCCCTTTTTAAGGGATCCGGGGAGCTGTTTTTT. Encoded protein: CASSYSRSLFKGSGELFF.

The rearrangement joins TRBV20-1 to TRBJ1-3, with a weak D call TRBD1 (6 bases). V gave up 1 base and J gave up 0 bases, with 10 bases separating them. CDR3 size: 15 residues. Germline values: CDR1 DFQATT, CDR2 SNEGSKA (reference sequence). CDR3 protein: CSARATGSSGNTIYF. CDR3 in DNA: TGCAGTGCTAGAGCCACAGGGAGCTCTGGAAACACCATATATTTT.

The genes are TRBV10-3 and TRBJ2-7, with 9 bases lining up with TRBD1. The germline CDR1 and CDR2 sequences are ENHRY and SYGVKD. The CDR3 is made up of 14 amino acids. With 6 bases clipped from V and 4 bases from J, the junction kept 7 bases outside the gene matches. CDR3 in DNA: TGTGCCATCAGGCCGGGACAGGGAGCTTACGAGCAGTACTTC. Encoded protein: CAIRPGQGAYEQYF.

The chain couples TRBV28 to TRBJ2-7; TRBD1 matches at 9 bases. The V and J ends lost 7 bases and 6 bases, in that order; junction bases with no gene match: 4. Germline lookup yields CDR1 MDHEN and CDR2 SYDVKM. The CDR3 length is 12 residues. The CDR3 sequence: CASTTGGFEQYF. The DNA of the CDR3 is TGTGCCAGCACAACAGGGGGCTTCGAGCAGTACTTC.

This clonotype was recorded at least ten times. V usage is TRBV2 and J usage is TRBJ2-2; D is unresolved. V was clipped by 3 bases and J by 1 base, with 6 bases between them. The CDR3 is made up of 14 amino acids. Germline CDR1 SNHLY, CDR2 FYNNEI. CDR3 nucleotides: TGTGCCAGCAGTGAGTTGGGGAACACCGGGGAGCTGTTTTTT. Encoded protein: CASSELGNTGELFF.

This clonotype was seen a few times. V gene TRBV11-2 combines with J gene TRBJ2-2, with 13 positions matching TRBD2. CDR3 length: 16 amino acids. Trimming took 7 bases from V and 3 from J; bases not matched to a gene: 5. Germline values: CDR1 SGHAT, CDR2 FQNNGV. CDR3 region: CASIDGLAGDTGELFF. The DNA of the CDR3 is TGTGCCAGCATCGATGGACTAGCGGGAGACACCGGGGAGCTGTTTTTT.

The CDR3 DNA sequence: TGTGCCTGGAGTCCACTGCATGGCCCGGGGACTAATGAGCAGTTCTTC. Protein sequence: CAWSPLHGPGTNEQFF. The chain carries TRBV30 and TRBJ2-1, with D tentatively TRBD2 (6 bases). The germline gives CDR1 GTSNPN, CDR2 SVGIG (reference sequence). CDR3 size: 16 residues. Trimming removed 2 bases at V and 7 bases at J, with 21 bases between.

This clonotype was observed at least ten times. The rearrangement links TRBV29-1 to TRBJ1-2, with D unclear. Trimming shortened V by 4 bases and J by 7 bases, and 13 bases separated the two germline ends. This CDR3 comprises 12 residues. Germline V lookup: CDR1 SQVTM, CDR2 ANQGSEA. CDR3 coding DNA: TGCAGCGTTGCATTTGGGGTCGGTGGCTACACCTTC. Encoded protein: CSVAFGVGGYTF.

V and J are TRBV6-2 or TRBV6-3 and TRBJ2-7, with D perhaps TRBD1 or TRBD2 (5 bases each). The germline CDR1 and CDR2 sequences are MNHEY and SVGEGT. The CDR3 totals 14 residues. V dropped 4 bases and J dropped 3 bases, with 13 bases sitting between them. The CDR3 sequence: CASSLTGTHYEQYF. DNA for the CDR3: TGTGCCAGCAGTTTAACCGGGACCCACTACGAGCAGTACTTC.

The V and J genes are TRBV6-1 and TRBJ1-5, with D possibly matching TRBD1 (5 bases). Between the trimmed V and J ends, which lost 6 bases and 4 bases, there was a span of 10 bases. The V gene's germline CDR1 is MNHNS and CDR2 SASEGT. This CDR3 has 13 amino acids. Here the CDR3 reads CASRGTLNQPQHF. CDR3 coding DNA: TGTGCCAGCAGGGGGACTCTAAATCAGCCCCAGCATTTT.

The genes are TRBV5-6 and TRBJ2-7, with D possibly matching TRBD1 (7 bases). The germline CDR1 and CDR2 sequences are SGHDT and YYEEEE. This CDR3 is 14 amino acids long. V was shortened by 4 bases and J by 2 bases, with 13 bases between the two germline ends. The DNA for the CDR3 is TGTGCCAGCAGCGCGGGACAGTCTACCTACGAGCAGTACTTC. Translation: CASSAGQSTYEQYF.

This clonotype was counted many times. The genes are TRBV28 and TRBJ2-7, with TRBD1 as a possible D gene (5 bases). The V and J ends lost 6 bases and 3 bases respectively, with 18 bases between them. The CDR3 spans 15 residues. Germline-derived CDR1 and CDR2 are MDHEN and SYDVKM. CDR3 sequence reads: CASRPEGYRSYEQYF. The CDR3, as DNA: TGTGCCAGCAGACCGGAAGGTTACAGGAGCTACGAGCAGTACTTC.

In this sample, this clonotype turned up once. Since a much larger clone is just one base distant, this may be a read error. This rearrangement joins TRBV15 to TRBJ1-5; D gene uncertain. CDR3 length equals 15 residues. CDR1 and CDR2 from the germline V gene are LNHNV and YYDKDF (reference sequence). CDR3 nucleotides: TGTGCCGCCAGCAGAGACGTGGGGTTCAATCAGCCCCAGCATTTT. It encodes CAASRDVGFNQPQHF.

This clonotype was counted many times. This rearrangement joins TRBV10-3 to TRBJ2-5, with a weak D call TRBD2 (6 bases). The ends were cut back, 2 bases at V and 0 bases at J, with 10 bases in the middle. Germline CDR1 is ENHRY and CDR2 is SYGVKD. The CDR3 loop spans 15 amino acids. The CDR3 loop reads CAISEGGKYQETQYF. The DNA of the CDR3 is TGTGCCATCAGTGAGGGAGGGAAGTACCAAGAGACCCAGTACTTC.

The rearrangement uses TRBV7-2 and TRBJ1-5, with D perhaps TRBD1 (6 bases). Between the trimmed V and J ends, which lost 3 bases and 2 bases, there was a span of 17 bases. The CDR3 has 17 amino acids. CDR1 is SGHTA and CDR2 is FQGNSA in the germline V gene. This CDR3 reads CASSFKQGESGNQPQHF. CDR3 nucleotides: TGTGCCAGCAGCTTCAAACAGGGCGAGTCTGGCAATCAGCCCCAGCATTTT.

This clonotype has a handful of counts. The V call is TRBV7-3, the J call TRBJ2-2; D is possibly TRBD1 (6 bases). CDR1 is SGHTA, CDR2 FQGTGA, per germline. Trimming pared 2 bases from V and 3 bases from J, leaving 7 bases between. The CDR3 has 14 amino acids. CDR3 coding DNA: TGTGCCAGCAGCTTAGGGACACACACCGGGGAGCTGTTTTTT. Translation gives CASSLGTHTGELFF.

This clonotype was seen a few times. The rearrangement joins TRBV12-3 or TRBV12-4 to TRBJ2-1; tentative D call: TRBD2 (5 bases). This CDR3 region has 14 residues. Trimming left V 3 bases short and J 7 bases short, with 13 bases between. The CDR3 coding sequence is TGTGCCAGCAGTTTCGCCGGCCGGAGGAATGAGCAGTTCTTC. Residues: CASSFAGRRNEQFF.

This clonotype was observed at least ten times. The V call is TRBV7-2, the J call TRBJ2-5; D is possibly TRBD1 (6 bases). This CDR3 is 14 amino acids long. The germline CDR1 and CDR2 sequences are SGHTA and FQGNSA. V gave up 4 bases and J gave up 1 base, with 10 bases separating them. CDR3 sequence: CASSSQGSQETQYF. CDR3 DNA: TGTGCCAGCAGCTCACAGGGTTCCCAAGAGACCCAGTACTTC.

This clonotype has a count of ten or more. This chain uses TRBV28 with TRBJ1-5; 9 bases agree with TRBD1. This CDR3 is 14 amino acids long. The germline gives CDR1 MDHEN, CDR2 SYDVKM. Unmatched junction bases numbered 10, after V lost 9 bases and J lost 7 bases. For the CDR3, the DNA is TGTGCCAGTACCACGGGACAGGGTGGACAGCCCCAGCATTTT. Protein product: CASTTGQGGQPQHF.

This clonotype was counted ten times or more. The chain uses TRBV11-2 and TRBJ2-6, with unresolved D. Per the germline V gene, CDR1 is SGHAT and CDR2 is FQNNGV. V was cut by 1 base and J by 0 bases, with 7 bases left in between. The CDR3 extends over 16 amino acids. CDR3 amino acids: CASSLGVSSGANVLTF. Here the CDR3 DNA reads TGTGCCAGCAGCTTAGGTGTCTCCTCTGGGGCCAACGTCCTGACTTTC.

J is TRBJ1-1 and V is TRBV7-2, with D perhaps TRBD1 (5 bases). Germline loops: CDR1 SGHTA, CDR2 FQGNSA. The CDR3 has 17 residues. V dropped 5 bases and J dropped 4 bases, with 23 bases sitting between them. The DNA of the CDR3 is TGTGCCAGCAGCCCGCAAGGGACGGGGGTTCGTGGCACTGAAGCTTTCTTT. It specifies CASSPQGTGVRGTEAFF.

This clonotype was seen ten or more times. This chain uses TRBV28 with TRBJ2-7; tentatively, D is TRBD1 (6 bases). The V gene lost 5 bases and the J gene lost 4 bases, with 12 bases spanning the gap. The CDR3 length is 13 residues. The germline V gene has CDR1 MDHEN and CDR2 SYDVKM. The CDR3 sequence is CASSTDSVYEQYF. CDR3 nucleotides: TGTGCCAGCAGTACGGACAGCGTTTACGAGCAGTACTTC.

This clonotype appeared a few times. The chain recombines TRBV5-1 with TRBJ2-2; 10 bases are shared with TRBD2. The CDR3 covers 16 residues. Losses at the gene ends were 4 bases for V and 5 bases for J; bases not matched to a gene: 8. Germline CDR1 and CDR2: SGHRS and YFSETQ. The CDR3 nucleotides read TGCGCCAGCAGCCCTTTAGCGGGAGGAAGGACCGGGGAGCTGTTTTTT. It codes for CASSPLAGGRTGELFF. Filled out from reference TRBV5-1 and TRBJ2-2, the complete variable domain reads KAGVTQTPRYLIKTRGQQVTLSCSPISGHRSVSWYQQTPGQGLQFLFEYFSETQRNKGNFPGRFSGRQFSNSRSEMNVSTLELGDSALYLCASSPLAGGRTGELFFGEGSRLTVL.

CDR3 in DNA: TGCGCCAGCAGCCAAGATCCCACTAGCGGGAGGTTATTAGAGACCCAGTACTTC. It encodes CASSQDPTSGRLLETQYF. The chain is built from TRBV4-3 and TRBJ2-5; 12 positions agree with TRBD2. The CDR3 runs to 18 residues. J gave up 4 bases and V 0 bases, and 9 bases lay outside the gene matches. In germline, CDR1 is LGHNA, CDR2 YSLEER.

This clonotype turned up a few times. The rearrangement joins TRBV7-2 to TRBJ1-2; 8 nucleotides match TRBD1. Germline V gene sequence: CDR1 SGHTA, CDR2 FQGNSA. J was trimmed by 8 bases and V by 7 bases; bases with no gene match: 9. This CDR3 has 13 residues. The CDR3, as DNA: TGTGCCAGCAATAACAGGGGGTGGCGGGGCTACACCTTC. It specifies CASNNRGWRGYTF.